The 16 T cell receptor beta chains listed next were all sequenced from one sample in a study of blood T cells in healthy people across ages (dated by TCRdb to the mid-2010s). The library came from 5' RACE. This sample was sequenced with an Illumina HiSeq 2500. A second roughly 7 to 11 cycle PCR used a sample-barcoded 5' primer and a J-beta primer mix. TCRdb's own reprocessing of the public reads used fastp at Q25 and MiXCR and kept productive beta chains. Entries that share a CDR3 protein sequence are merged under the most common genes and DNA. The table for this sample lists around 710,000 distinct CDR3 sequences; roughly 45% of them were counted only once. Together, the top ten hold 20% of the sample. The sequencing input was blood. The receptors stem from a woman in her sixties or seventies in good health.

There are many counts of this clonotype. The chain combines TRBV12-3 or TRBV12-4 with TRBJ2-6; maybe TRBD2 (6 bases). The CDR3 runs to 15 residues. V was trimmed by 6 bases and J by 0 bases, leaving 9 bases between them. CDR3 sequence (DNA): TGTGCCAGCAGCTTCGGGAGCTCTGGGGCCAACGTCCTGACTTTC. Its protein is CASSFGSSGANVLTF.

Notes on this clonotype: At one end the junction does not follow the germline gene, possibly because of a read error. This chain links TRBV4-1 with TRBJ2-5; perhaps TRBD2 as D (5 bases). The CDR3 is 16 amino acids. In germline, CDR1 is MGHRA, CDR2 YSYEKL. The CDR3 nucleotides read TGCGCCCGCAGCCAAGAGGGCGCAACTTCCTACAATGAGCAGTACTTC. The encoded protein is CARSQEGATSYNEQYF.

The rearrangement uses TRBV6-5 and TRBJ1-3, with D perhaps matching TRBD1 (5 bases). The CDR3 loop spans 15 amino acids. Trimming took 6 bases from V and 0 from J, leaving 12 bases between them. Germline-derived CDR1 and CDR2 are MNHEY and SVGAGI. The DNA of the CDR3 is TGTGCCAGCAGACCCCAGGGTGTCTCTGGAAACACCATATATTTT. Its protein product is CASRPQGVSGNTIYF.

The chain carries TRBV6-2 or TRBV6-3 and TRBJ2-2; TRBD2 matches at 10 bases. This CDR3 region has 15 residues. Trimming at V came to 7 bases and at J to 5 bases, leaving 7 bases not matched to a gene. Germline V lookup: CDR1 MNHEY, CDR2 SVGEGT. This CDR3 is CASTALAGETGELFF. The CDR3 DNA sequence: TGTGCCAGCACGGCCCTAGCGGGAGAAACCGGGGAGCTGTTTTTT.

The chain recombines TRBV29-1 with TRBJ1-4; TRBD1 might be the D (5 bases). CDR1 and CDR2 (germline): SQVTM, ANQGSEA. The CDR3 extends over 15 amino acids. Deletions cut 6 bases from V and 4 bases from J, with 18 bases between. For the CDR3, the DNA is TGCAGCGTCCGTGGGGGGACTGAGGGTAATGAAAAACTGTTTTTT. Its protein is CSVRGGTEGNEKLFF.

V and J are TRBV6-2 or TRBV6-3 and TRBJ2-3; 7 bases map to TRBD2. Germline CDR1 and CDR2: MNHEY and SVGEGT. V trimming: 0 bases; J trimming: 2 bases; junction bases outside the gene matches: 5. CDR3 size: 16 residues. The CDR3 reads CASSYSRREFTDTQYF. The CDR3 DNA sequence: TGTGCCAGCAGTTACTCGCGGCGGGAGTTCACAGATACGCAGTATTTT.

This chain uses TRBV24-1 with TRBJ2-3; D perhaps matches TRBD1 (5 bases). V was shortened by 4 bases and J by 0 bases, with 13 bases between the two germline ends. The germline V gene encodes CDR1 KGHDR and CDR2 SFDVKD. This CDR3 contains 16 residues. DNA of the CDR3: TGTGCCACCAGTGACCCGACAGAAATTAGCACAGATACGCAGTATTTT. It codes for CATSDPTEISTDTQYF.

In regard to this clonotype: This may stem from a read error, because a much larger clone lies one nucleotide away. The J gene is TRBJ2-3, the V gene TRBV12-3 or TRBV12-4; maybe TRBD1 (6 bases). CDR3 length: 16 residues. V lost 6 bases and J lost 3, with 19 bases in between. The CDR3 DNA sequence: TGTGCCAGCAGCCGCGCCAGGGGAATTGCGACAGATACGCAGTATTTT. It codes for CASSRARGIATDTQYF.

The genes are TRBV10-3 and TRBJ2-5; maybe TRBD1 (6 bases). Trimming removed 8 bases from V and 1 base from J, with 8 bases in between. CDR3 size: 12 residues. CDR1 ENHRY and CDR2 SYGVKD come from the germline V gene. The CDR3 sequence: CAIGQSQETQYF. CDR3 sequence (DNA): TGTGCCATCGGACAGAGCCAAGAGACCCAGTACTTC.

The rearrangement joins TRBV7-2 to TRBJ2-7; D not resolved. Per the germline V gene, CDR1 is SGHTA and CDR2 is FQGNSA. The CDR3 is 14 amino acids. Trimming took off 5 bases at V and 2 bases at J, with 13 bases between the two ends. This CDR3 is CASSLYGPPYEQYF. CDR3 bases: TGTGCCAGCAGCCTATATGGGCCTCCCTACGAGCAGTACTTC.

This chain's CDR3 is CASSESRSDTQYF. CDR3 coding DNA: TGCGCCAGCAGTGAGTCCAGGTCAGATACGCAGTATTTT. The chain couples TRBV10-1 to TRBJ2-3, with D uncertain. V was trimmed by 0 bases and J by 4 bases, leaving 5 bases between them. Germline CDR1 is WNHNN and CDR2 is SYGVQD (reference sequence). The CDR3 is made up of 13 amino acids.

Details on this clonotype: This may come from a read error, since a much larger clone is one base off. This rearrangement joins TRBV7-2 to TRBJ2-4; the D is unclear. V shed 5 bases and J shed 15 bases, with 17 bases lying between them. The CDR3 consists of 12 residues. Germline lookup yields CDR1 SGHTA and CDR2 FQGNSA. The CDR3 nucleotides are TGTGCCAGCAGCCCCCTCCTCGGAAGGCGGTACTTC. This encodes CASSPLLGRRYF.

The rearrangement uses TRBV3-1 and TRBJ2-7; a weak D match, TRBD2 (5 bases). V lost 4 bases, J lost 2 bases, and 9 bases lay in between. The CDR3 length is 13 residues. Germline loops: CDR1 LGHDT, CDR2 YNNKEL (reference sequence). The CDR3 loop is CASSPEGTYEQYF. The CDR3 DNA is TGTGCCAGCAGCCCTGAGGGAACCTACGAGCAGTACTTC.

The chain employs TRBV7-3 and TRBJ2-5, with 10 bases fitting TRBD1. The V segment lost 5 bases and the J segment 7 bases; nucleotides outside the gene matches: 7. Germline-derived CDR1 and CDR2 are SGHTA and FQGTGA. The CDR3 extends over 14 amino acids. The DNA for the CDR3 is TGTGCCAGCAGCCCAAAAGGACAGGGGGGGACCCAGTACTTC. As protein: CASSPKGQGGTQYF.

On this clonotype itself: Given a much more abundant clone one base away, this may be a read error. The chain employs TRBV5-1 and TRBJ2-5; 7 bases are shared with TRBD1. CDR3 size: 14 residues. The ends lost 7 bases at V and 11 bases at J; junction bases unmatched: 17. Germline loops: CDR1 SGHRS, CDR2 YFSETQ. Here the CDR3 reads CASGQGDAYNEQYF. CDR3 DNA sequence: TGCGCCAGCGGCCAGGGGGACGCCTACAATGAGCAGTACTTC.

In this sample, this clonotype turned up once. This sequence joins TRBV20-1 and TRBJ2-1; 12 bases line up with TRBD2. CDR1 is DFQATT and CDR2 is SNEGSKA in the germline V gene (reference sequence). This CDR3 has 15 residues. V was clipped by 6 bases and J by 7 bases; unmatched bases: 10. The CDR3: CSAVPSGRAANEQFF. CDR3 bases: TGCAGTGCGGTTCCTAGCGGGAGGGCCGCAAATGAGCAGTTCTTC.